Described below is a single T cell receptor (beta chain) sequence and its context. The antigen is unknown. The data were taken from a study of cytomegalovirus exposure and HLA in healthy donors. Points from the study as a whole: Earlier results showed most TCR beta V segments being productive about 87% or about 30% of the time.

The CDR3 spans 15 residues. Trimming stripped 0 bases from V and 4 bases from J, with 13 bases between. Germline loops: CDR1 SGHKS, CDR2 YYEKEE (reference sequence). PCR employed 60 Vbeta and 13 Jbeta primers. Only in-frame clones appear in the TCRdb table, and some are missing; sequencing was by immunoSEQ multiplex PCR. Of fewer than 40,000 clones listed, roughly 89% were seen once; the top ten hold about an eighth. Sequenced sample: PBMCs. This sequence was found in a woman in her thirties or forties in good health and CMV-seropositive. This chain links TRBV5-5 with TRBJ1-1; D is perhaps TRBD1 (6 bases). CDR3 sequence: CASSLGHVGGTEAFF. CDR3 nucleotides: TGTGCCAGCAGCTTGGGACACGTAGGGGGCACTGAAGCTTTCTTT.